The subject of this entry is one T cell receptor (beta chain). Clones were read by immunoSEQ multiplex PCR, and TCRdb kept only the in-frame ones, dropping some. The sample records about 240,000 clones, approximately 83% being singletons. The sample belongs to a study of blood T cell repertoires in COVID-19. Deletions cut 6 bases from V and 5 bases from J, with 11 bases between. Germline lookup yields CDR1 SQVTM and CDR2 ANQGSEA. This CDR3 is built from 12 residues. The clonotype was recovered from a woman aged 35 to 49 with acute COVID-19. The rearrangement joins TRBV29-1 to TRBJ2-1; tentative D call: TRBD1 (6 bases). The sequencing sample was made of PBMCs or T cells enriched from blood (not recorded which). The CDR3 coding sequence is TGCAGCGTGGATGACAGGCACAATGAGCAGTTCTTC. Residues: CSVDDRHNEQFF.